These 20 T cell receptor beta chains originate from one sample sequenced in a study of blood T cell repertoires in COVID-19. Produced via immunoSEQ multiplex PCR; TCRdb's table is partial and in-frame only. The sample lists roughly 230,000 clones; roughly 84% were seen once. The sample taken for sequencing was peripheral blood. The source is a woman aged 45 to 65 with acute or convalescent COVID-19.

This sequence joins TRBV5-1 and TRBJ1-3, with 7 bases identical to TRBD1. This CDR3 has 14 residues. Germline V gene lookup returns CDR1 SGHRS and CDR2 YFSETQ. With 7 bases clipped from V and 4 bases from J, the junction kept 8 bases outside the gene matches. The CDR3 DNA is TGCGCCAGCCACGAGGGGACAGAAGGAAACACCATATATTTT. This encodes CASHEGTEGNTIYF. The full variable domain, rest sourced from reference TRBV5-1 and TRBJ1-3, is KAGVTQTPRYLIKTRGQQVTLSCSPISGHRSVSWYQQTPGQGLQFLFEYFSETQRNKGNFPGRFSGRQFSNSRSEMNVSTLELGDSALYLCASHEGTEGNTIYFGEGSWLTVV.

The chain combines TRBV10-3 with TRBJ2-7; 7 bases agree with TRBD1. The CDR3 loop spans 16 amino acids. Germline V lookup: CDR1 ENHRY, CDR2 SYGVKD. V shed 6 bases and J 2 bases; nucleotides not matched to a gene: 13. This CDR3 reads CAIRETTRQGTYEQYF. The CDR3, as DNA: TGTGCCATCAGGGAAACTACCCGACAGGGTACCTACGAGCAGTACTTC.

V usage is TRBV6-2 or TRBV6-3 and J usage is TRBJ2-7; no clear D gene. The CDR3 is 13 residues long. Germline V gene lookup returns CDR1 MNHEY and CDR2 SVGEGT. Trimming removed 4 bases at V and 3 bases at J, with 10 bases between. The CDR3 loop is CASSLIRSYEQYF. CDR3 DNA: TGTGCCAGCAGTTTGATAAGGAGCTACGAGCAGTACTTC.

The CDR3 region has the DNA TGCGCCAGCAGTGAGTCCCGGGCCTACGAGCAGTACTTC. Its protein is CASSESRAYEQYF. The chain combines TRBV10-1 with TRBJ2-7; D gene unclear. The length of the CDR3 is 13 residues. V was pared by 0 bases and J by 2 bases, with 5 bases between. The germline CDR1 and CDR2 sequences are WNHNN and SYGVQD (reference sequence).

The genes are TRBV28 and TRBJ2-6; D gene ambiguous. Trimming removed 7 bases from V and 0 bases from J, with 7 bases in between. The CDR3 is made up of 14 amino acids. Germline values: CDR1 MDHEN, CDR2 SYDVKM. The CDR3 nucleotides are TGTGCCAGCATAGAGAACTCTGGGGCCAACGTCCTGACTTTC. It yields the protein CASIENSGANVLTF.

The chain carries TRBV11-3 and TRBJ2-2; 7 nucleotides line up with TRBD1. Germline CDR1 reads SGHNT; CDR2 reads YENEEA. The junction had 6 bases not matched to a gene; V was cut back by 4 bases and J by 1 base. The CDR3 length is 16 residues. CDR3 sequence: CASSSQNRGNTGELFF. The CDR3 nucleotides are TGTGCCAGCAGCTCACAAAACAGGGGGAACACCGGGGAGCTGTTTTTT.

This sequence joins TRBV20-1 and TRBJ2-7; D uncertain. CDR3 length: 14 amino acids. Germline V lookup: CDR1 DFQATT, CDR2 SNEGSKA (reference sequence). Trimming took 3 bases from V and 7 from J, leaving 19 bases between them. Here the CDR3 DNA reads TGCAGTGCTAGTCCCCCCCCAGGCGCCCTGGAGCAGTACTTC. This sequence encodes CSASPPPGALEQYF.

This clone was observed a single time. The rearrangement uses TRBV28 and TRBJ1-3; D perhaps matches TRBD1 (5 bases). Germline assignment: CDR1 MDHEN and CDR2 SYDVKM. V lost 4 bases and J lost 0, with 10 bases in between. This CDR3 contains 15 residues. The CDR3 sequence is CASSYQGGSGNTIYF. CDR3 bases: TGTGCCAGCAGTTATCAGGGCGGCTCTGGAAACACCATATATTTT.

J is TRBJ1-6 and V is TRBV15; no clear D gene. Germline CDR1 is LNHNV and CDR2 is YYDKDF (reference sequence). This CDR3 comprises 14 residues. Trimming pared 2 bases from V and 6 bases from J, leaving 8 bases between. CDR3 protein: CATSRRETNSPLHF. The CDR3 bases are TGTGCCACCAGCAGACGGGAGACTAATTCACCCCTCCACTTT.

The V gene is TRBV19, the J gene TRBJ1-5, with TRBD1 matching over 10 bases. The germline V gene encodes CDR1 LNHDA and CDR2 SQIVND (reference sequence). V gave up 4 bases and J gave up 3 bases; unmatched junction bases: 15. The CDR3 extends over 19 amino acids. This chain's CDR3 is CASSTARGGGTGVNQPQHF. DNA for the CDR3: TGTGCCAGTAGTACTGCACGGGGCGGCGGGACAGGGGTCAATCAGCCCCAGCATTTT.

The chain uses TRBV24-1 and TRBJ2-2, with D hard to call. Germline V gene lookup returns CDR1 KGHDR and CDR2 SFDVKD. Deletions cut 11 bases from V and 3 bases from J, with 21 bases between. There are 16 residues in the CDR3. Here the CDR3 DNA reads TGTGCCAGCTGGGCAGGTCCCCTACCGGACACCGGGGAGCTGTTTTTT. Protein product: CASWAGPLPDTGELFF.

V is TRBV5-1 and J is TRBJ2-7; 7 positions agree with TRBD1. CDR3 length: 15 residues. From germline, CDR1 is SGHRS and CDR2 YFSETQ. V lost 4 bases and J lost 0; bases outside the gene matches: 7. DNA for the CDR3: TGCGCCAGCAGCGTTCGGGACAGCAGCTCCTACGAGCAGTACTTC. The encoded protein is CASSVRDSSSYEQYF.

The chain carries TRBV28 and TRBJ2-1; D might be TRBD1 (6 bases). Trimming took 6 bases from V and 0 from J, leaving 12 bases between them. Germline V lookup: CDR1 MDHEN, CDR2 SYDVKM. This CDR3 is built from 15 residues. CDR3 sequence: CASRDDRSSYNEQFF. The CDR3 DNA sequence: TGTGCCAGCAGGGACGACAGGTCCTCCTACAATGAGCAGTTCTTC. Supplemented by reference TRBV28 and TRBJ2-1, the full variable domain reads DVKVTQSSRYLVKRTGEKVFLECVQDMDHENMFWYRQDPGLGLRLIYFSYDVKMKEKGDIPEGYSVSREKKERFSLILESASTNQTSMYLCASRDDRSSYNEQFFGPGTRLTVL.

The chain has TRBV7-2 and TRBJ2-4; perhaps TRBD1 as D (5 bases). Trimming removed 4 bases from V and 0 bases from J, with 7 bases in between. The CDR3 covers 14 residues. The germline V gene encodes CDR1 SGHTA and CDR2 FQGNSA. As DNA, the CDR3 is TGTGCCAGCAGCTACACAGGAGCCAAAAACATTCAGTACTTC. Translated, it gives CASSYTGAKNIQYF.

The rearrangement uses TRBV6-6 and TRBJ2-1, with D unresolved. Trimming took 4 bases from V and 9 from J, leaving 7 bases between them. Per the germline V gene, CDR1 is MNHNY and CDR2 is SVGAGI (reference sequence). CDR3 size: 11 residues. The CDR3, as DNA: TGTGCCAGCAGTTCTTGGAGTGAGCAGTTCTTC. Amino acids: CASSSWSEQFF.

The rearrangement uses TRBV7-6 and TRBJ1-4, with 9 bases matching TRBD1. The V gene end was trimmed by 5 bases and the J gene end by 3 bases; junction bases not matched to a gene: 4. The CDR3 length is 15 residues. Per germline, CDR1 SGHVS and CDR2 FNYEAQ. CDR3 protein: CASSPRTGANEKLFF. For the CDR3, the DNA is TGTGCCAGCAGCCCGAGGACAGGGGCTAATGAAAAACTGTTTTTT.

The chain carries TRBV5-1 and TRBJ2-5; TRBD1 matches at 7 bases. The CDR3 is 13 amino acids. Unmatched junction bases numbered 2, after V lost 4 bases and J lost 2 bases. The V gene's germline CDR1 is SGHRS and CDR2 YFSETQ. CDR3 nucleotides: TGCGCCAGCAGCCCGGGACAGCAAGAGACCCAGTACTTC. Protein sequence: CASSPGQQETQYF. The entire variable domain, with the rest obtained from reference TRBV5-1 and TRBJ2-5, is as follows: KAGVTQTPRYLIKTRGQQVTLSCSPISGHRSVSWYQQTPGQGLQFLFEYFSETQRNKGNFPGRFSGRQFSNSRSEMNVSTLELGDSALYLCASSPGQQETQYFGPGTRLLVL.

This clone was observed a single time. This chain uses TRBV7-6 with TRBJ2-7; 8 bases align to TRBD1. The germline V gene encodes CDR1 SGHVS and CDR2 FNYEAQ. Trimming cost V 3 bases and J 0 bases; bases outside gene matches: 4. This CDR3 is built from 15 residues. The CDR3 region is CASSFWTGPSYEQYF. The CDR3, as DNA: TGTGCCAGCAGCTTTTGGACAGGGCCCTCCTACGAGCAGTACTTC.

The chain's CDR3 is CASSRGVGTTPYEQYF. In nucleotides, the CDR3 is TGTGCCAGCAGCCGGGGGGTCGGGACTACGCCCTACGAGCAGTACTTC. The V call is TRBV7-7, the J call TRBJ2-7, with 7 positions matching TRBD2. The CDR3 is 16 amino acids. V lost 5 bases to trimming and J lost 2 bases; unmatched junction nucleotides: 12. Germline V gives CDR1 SSHAT, CDR2 FNYEAQ (reference sequence).

The rearrangement links TRBV7-8 to TRBJ2-1; 7 bases align to TRBD1. Germline V gene lookup returns CDR1 SGHVS and CDR2 FQNEAQ. CDR3 length equals 13 residues. Trimming cost V 5 bases and J 7 bases; bases outside gene matches: 5. DNA for the CDR3: TGTGCCAGCAGCACGGGGACAGATAATGAGCAGTTCTTC. Translating it yields CASSTGTDNEQFF.